There are many counts of the clone carrying this T cell receptor (beta chain). Sequenced by immunoSEQ multiplex PCR; TCRdb stores in-frame clones only, minus some. The record shows over 45,000 clones for this sample, with no singletons present. V was clipped by 3 bases and J by 12 bases; unmatched bases: 13. Per germline, CDR1 SGHRS and CDR2 YFSETQ. The CDR3 loop spans 15 amino acids. This sample is part of a study of T cells after posttransplantation cyclophosphamide. The clonotype was recovered from a man between 35 and 55 years old in good health, CMV-negative, and a related stem cell transplant donor. The sample consisted of PBMCs. V and J are TRBV5-1 and TRBJ1-4; 8 bases fit TRBD1. The CDR3 is CASSWGTGRSRELFF. The CDR3 DNA sequence: TGCGCCAGCAGCTGGGGGACAGGCAGAAGTCGGGAACTGTTTTTT.